This T cell receptor beta chain was obtained from a study of spatial heterogeneity in lung cancer. Overall study: Sequencing consistently turned up more beta-chain sequences than alpha-chain sequences.

Documented time point: sample taken at primary tumor resection. The authors sequenced whole RNA from tumor, nontumor lung or frozen PBMC without sorting. The donors, 60 to 80 patients with untreated early-stage non-small cell lung cancer, provided the samples. TCR cDNA molecules each had a unique molecular identifier. TCRdb passed the 5' RACE reads through MiXCR, listing each CDR3 protein once. Among tens of thousands of distinct CDR3 sequences listed, roughly 7% were seen once. This material consisted of PBMCs, taken at surgery. The receptor's source is a female donor with early-stage non-small cell lung cancer.

The CDR3 DNA reads TGTGCCAGCAGTTACAGCGGGGGCAACACCGGGGAGCTGTTTTTT. Its protein product is CASSYSGGNTGELFF. This chain uses TRBV7-2 with TRBJ2-2, with 8 bases lining up with TRBD2. The J segment lost 2 bases and the V segment lost 6 bases, leaving 5 bases of the junction unmatched. The germline V gene has CDR1 SGHTA and CDR2 FQGNSA. CDR3 length: 15 amino acids.